The 5 T cell receptor beta chains below all came from one sample that was sequenced in a study of stem cell transplantation in POMP-related autoinflammatory disease. Measured with immunoSEQ multiplex PCR; TCRdb has only the in-frame clones, and not every one. The profile shows roughly 70,000 clones, under 95% of them singletons. The sample in question was CD4+ T cells from PBMCs, obtained after stem cell transplantation. These receptor sequences come from a human patient with POMP-related autoinflammation and immune dysregulation (PRAID). The graft donor may have given rise to some T cells.

This rearrangement joins TRBV28 to TRBJ2-1, with 14 bases aligning to TRBD2. V gave up 10 bases and J gave up 0 bases; unmatched junction bases: 17. This CDR3 has 20 amino acids. Germline CDR1 and CDR2: MDHEN and SYDVKM. CDR3 amino acids: CAISPALGLAGVSSYNEQFF. The CDR3 DNA sequence: TGTGCCATTTCTCCTGCCTTGGGACTAGCGGGAGTTTCCTCCTACAATGAGCAGTTCTTC.

The V call is TRBV25-1, the J call TRBJ1-6; D unresolved. The CDR3 runs 15 residues. CDR1 and CDR2 from the germline V gene are MGHDK and SYGVNS. V was clipped by 1 base and J by 1 base, with 5 bases between them. DNA for the CDR3: TGTGCCAGCAGTGAATTTGGGTCCTATAATTCACCCCTCCACTTT. Its protein product is CASSEFGSYNSPLHF.

V gene TRBV12-3 or TRBV12-4 combines with J gene TRBJ1-2; D is uncertain. The CDR3 consists of 12 residues. V was cut by 4 bases and J by 5 bases, with 8 bases left in between. The CDR3 reads CASSSRIYGYTF. DNA of the CDR3: TGTGCCAGCAGTTCCAGGATTTATGGCTACACCTTC.

This chain joins TRBV29-1 and TRBJ2-1; D is uncertain. The CDR3 covers 12 residues. Germline V gene sequence: CDR1 SQVTM, CDR2 ANQGSEA. The V and J ends lost 7 bases and 2 bases respectively, with 9 bases between them. The CDR3 reads CSGEEAYNEQFF. The CDR3 nucleotides read TGCAGCGGAGAAGAAGCCTACAATGAGCAGTTCTTC.

Only a few counts were recorded for this clone. The J gene is TRBJ1-4, the V gene TRBV28; D unclear. The CDR3 is made up of 11 amino acids. Germline-derived CDR1 and CDR2 are MDHEN and SYDVKM. V dropped 5 bases and J dropped 10 bases, with 8 bases sitting between them. The CDR3 DNA reads TGTGCCAGCAGTCTGCAAGGAAAACTGTTTTTT. As protein: CASSLQGKLFF.